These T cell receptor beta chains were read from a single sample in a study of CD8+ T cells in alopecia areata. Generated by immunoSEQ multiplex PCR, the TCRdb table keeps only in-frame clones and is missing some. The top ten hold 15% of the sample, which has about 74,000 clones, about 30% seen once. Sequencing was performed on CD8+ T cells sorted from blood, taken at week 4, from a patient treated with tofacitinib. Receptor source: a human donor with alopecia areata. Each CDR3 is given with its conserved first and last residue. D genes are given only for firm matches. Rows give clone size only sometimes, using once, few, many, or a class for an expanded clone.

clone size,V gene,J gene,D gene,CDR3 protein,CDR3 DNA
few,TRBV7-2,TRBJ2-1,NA,CASSYNEQFF,TGTGCCAGCAGCTACAATGAGCAGTTCTTC
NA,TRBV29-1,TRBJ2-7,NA,CSVETGLPYEQYF,TGCAGCGTTGAAACGGGACTCCCTTACGAGCAGTACTTC
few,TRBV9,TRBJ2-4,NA,CATSRTDQNIQYF,TGTGCCACCTCCCGGACAGACCAAAACATTCAGTACTTC
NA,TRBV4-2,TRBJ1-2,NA,CASRGVGTDYGYTF,TGTGCCAGCAGGGGGGTCGGGACGGACTATGGCTACACCTTC
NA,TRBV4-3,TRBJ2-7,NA,CASSARGSYEQYF,TGCGCCAGCAGCGCCCGAGGCTCCTACGAGCAGTACTTC
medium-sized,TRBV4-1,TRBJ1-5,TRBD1,CASSQDSGGGDQPQHF,TGCGCCAGCAGCCAAGATTCAGGGGGCGGTGATCAGCCCCAGCATTTT
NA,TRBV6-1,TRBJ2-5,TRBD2,CASSEGLAGHDPYF,TGTGCCAGCAGTGAGGGACTAGCGGGTCACGATCCGTACTTC
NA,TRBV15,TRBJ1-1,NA,CATSRGMGSGTEAFF,TGTGCCACCAGCAGAGGGATGGGTTCGGGAACTGAAGCTTTCTTT
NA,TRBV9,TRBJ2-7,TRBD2,CASSVGGLAGAYEQYF,TGTGCCAGCAGCGTAGGGGGGCTAGCGGGAGCCTACGAGCAGTACTTC
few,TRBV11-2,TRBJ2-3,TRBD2,CASSPSSGSTDTQYF,TGTGCCAGCAGCCCATCTAGCGGGTCCACAGATACGCAGTATTTT
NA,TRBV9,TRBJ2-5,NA,CASSSSGTAATQYF,TGTGCCAGCAGCTCCTCGGGCACCGCCGCGACCCAGTACTTC
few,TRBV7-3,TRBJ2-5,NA,CASSLRATHQETQYF,TGTGCCAGCAGCTTAAGGGCCACACACCAAGAGACCCAGTACTTC
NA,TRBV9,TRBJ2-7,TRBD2,CASSGGLAARDEQYF,TGTGCCAGCAGCGGAGGTCTAGCGGCCCGGGATGAGCAGTACTTC
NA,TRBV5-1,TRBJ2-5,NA,CASSLEDGASWETQYF,TGCGCCAGCAGCTTGGAGGACGGGGCGAGTTGGGAGACCCAGTACTTC
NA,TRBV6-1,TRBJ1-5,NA,CASSAWTDQPQHF,TGTGCCAGCAGTGCTTGGACAGATCAGCCCCAGCATTTT
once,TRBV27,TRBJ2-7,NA,CASSSYSINSYEQYF,TGTGCCAGCAGTTCGTACTCGATTAACTCCTACGAGCAGTACTTC
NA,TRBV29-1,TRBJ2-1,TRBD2,CSVSGTSGTGQFF,TGCAGCGTCTCCGGGACTAGCGGGACCGGGCAGTTCTTC
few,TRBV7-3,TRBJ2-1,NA,CASSLALGQEQFF,TGTGCCAGCAGCCTCGCGTTGGGGCAGGAGCAGTTCTTC
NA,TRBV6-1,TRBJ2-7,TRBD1,CASSEVTGDEQYF,TGTGCCAGCAGTGAAGTGACAGGGGACGAGCAGTACTTC
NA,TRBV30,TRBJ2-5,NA,CAWSPGTGWETQYF,TGTGCCTGGAGTCCGGGAACAGGGTGGGAGACCCAGTACTTC
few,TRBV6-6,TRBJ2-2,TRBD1,CASSAYRGEPGELFF,TGTGCCAGCAGTGCCTACAGGGGTGAACCCGGGGAGCTGTTTTTT
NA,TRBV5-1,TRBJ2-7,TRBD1,CASSPGTGLTYEQYF,TGCGCCAGCAGCCCCGGGACAGGCCTTACCTACGAGCAGTACTTC